Listed here is a single T cell receptor (beta chain). Its specificity is not known. This specimen comes from a study of monozygotic twins with inflammatory bowel disease. The template switching step added UMIs that contained a 6-nucleotide sample barcode. From the 5' RACE reads, TCRdb lists one entry per CDR3 protein and no DNA. The sample is made up of about 450,000 distinct CDR3 sequences, and the top ten hold approximately 2.4% of it. Points from the study as a whole: Compared with healthy co-twins, IBD patients showed reduced TCRbeta repertoire diversity by inverse Simpson. Resolution of different T cell subtypes was not achieved.

From whole blood, total RNA was isolated without any sorting of T cells. Source material: blood. The source is a human donor with ulcerative colitis or Crohn's disease, or a healthy co-twin of an affected twin (not recorded which).

CDR3 sequence: CASSPGLDTDTQYF. The chain has TRBV4-3 and TRBJ2-3; TCRdb indicates TRBD1, and absent DNA this call remains unverified. The CDR3 totals 14 residues. Looked up from germline, CDR1 is LGHNA and CDR2 is YSLEER.